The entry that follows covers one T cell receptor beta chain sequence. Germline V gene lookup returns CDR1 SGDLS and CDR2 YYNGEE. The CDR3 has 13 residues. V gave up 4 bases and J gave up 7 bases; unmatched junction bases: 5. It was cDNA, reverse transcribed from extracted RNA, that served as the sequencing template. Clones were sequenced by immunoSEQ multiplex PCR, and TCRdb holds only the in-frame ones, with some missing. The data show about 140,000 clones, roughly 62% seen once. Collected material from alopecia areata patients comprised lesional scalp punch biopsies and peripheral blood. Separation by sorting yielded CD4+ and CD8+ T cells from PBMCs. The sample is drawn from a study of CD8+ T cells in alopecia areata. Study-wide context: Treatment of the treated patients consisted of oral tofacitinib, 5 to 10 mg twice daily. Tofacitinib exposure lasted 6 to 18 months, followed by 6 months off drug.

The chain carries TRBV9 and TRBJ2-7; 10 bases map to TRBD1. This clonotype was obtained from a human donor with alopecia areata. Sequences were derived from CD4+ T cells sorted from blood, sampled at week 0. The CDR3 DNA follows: TGTGCCAGCAGCTTCAGGACAGGGGGAGAGCAGTACTTC. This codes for CASSFRTGGEQYF.